The next 25 T cell receptor beta chains were all read from a single sample in a study of glioma-infiltrating T cells after dendritic cell vaccination. Here immunoSEQ multiplex PCR was the method, and the copy in TCRdb shows in-frame clones only, minus some. The table lists under 100,000 clones, around three quarters of them singletons, with 5.5% to 7% in the top ten. Sequenced material: blood, taken before dendritic cell vaccination. These receptors all stem from a human donor with glioblastoma.

The chain uses TRBV11-1 and TRBJ2-5, with TRBD2 matching 10 bases. CDR1 and CDR2 from the germline V gene are SGHAT and FQDESV (reference sequence). The CDR3 totals 16 residues. The V and J ends lost 3 bases and 7 bases, in that order; junction bases with no gene match: 11. This CDR3 is CASSLLAGDIQGTQYF. CDR3 coding DNA: TGTGCCAGCAGCTTGCTAGCGGGGGACATCCAGGGGACCCAGTACTTC.

The chain carries TRBV15 and TRBJ2-7, with 7 bases identical to TRBD2. Germline loops: CDR1 LNHNV, CDR2 YYDKDF (reference sequence). V shed 0 bases and J 2 bases; nucleotides not matched to a gene: 7. CDR3 length: 16 residues. The CDR3 protein is CATSRDLSGLAYEQYF. The CDR3 nucleotides are TGTGCCACCAGCAGAGATCTATCCGGACTAGCCTACGAGCAGTACTTC.

This chain joins TRBV7-9 and TRBJ2-7; tentative D call: TRBD1 (6 bases). The germline V and J ends were trimmed by 7 bases and 4 bases, with 11 bases remaining between them. Per germline, CDR1 SEHNR and CDR2 FQNEAQ (reference sequence). CDR3 size: 12 residues. The CDR3 nucleotides read TGTGCCAGCACACCACAGGGTTACGAGCAGTACTTC. Translation: CASTPQGYEQYF.

The chain combines TRBV5-1 with TRBJ2-7; 13 bases are shared with TRBD2. The ends lost 3 bases at V and 3 bases at J; junction bases unmatched: 6. Per germline, CDR1 SGHRS and CDR2 YFSETQ. This CDR3 region has 16 residues. CDR3: CASSSGLAGDGYEQYF. CDR3 sequence (DNA): TGCGCCAGCAGCTCCGGACTAGCGGGAGATGGCTACGAGCAGTACTTC.

This clone has only one observation. V is TRBV27 and J is TRBJ1-1, with D hard to call. The CDR3 runs to 15 residues. Germline CDR1 is MNHEY and CDR2 is SMNVEV (reference sequence). The ends were cut back, 2 bases at V and 1 base at J, with 11 bases in the middle. DNA for the CDR3: TGTGCCAGCAGTTTAGGTTCCTGGAGGAACACTGAAGCTTTCTTT. Its translation: CASSLGSWRNTEAFF.

The chain links TRBV9 to TRBJ1-2; D uncertain. V lost 0 bases to trimming and J lost 7 bases, with 7 bases between them. The CDR3 loop spans 12 amino acids. Per germline, CDR1 SGDLS and CDR2 YYNGEE. This CDR3 reads CASSVDGVGYTF. The CDR3 bases are TGTGCCAGCAGCGTAGATGGAGTTGGCTACACCTTC.

The gene calls are TRBV19 and TRBJ2-7; a weak D match, TRBD1 (5 bases). Germline CDR1 and CDR2: LNHDA and SQIVND (reference sequence). The ends were cut back, 3 bases at V and 3 bases at J, with 9 bases in the middle. The CDR3 consists of 13 residues. CDR3 sequence reads: CASSITGYYEQYF. The CDR3 region has the DNA TGTGCCAGTAGTATCACAGGTTACTACGAGCAGTACTTC.

V usage is TRBV15 and J usage is TRBJ2-1; 8 bases align to TRBD1. V trimming: 0 bases; J trimming: 3 bases; junction bases outside the gene matches: 10. This CDR3 has 18 residues. Germline CDR1 is LNHNV and CDR2 is YYDKDF (reference sequence). CDR3 sequence (DNA): TGTGCCACCAGCAGAGATTTTAGGACAGGGAGACTCTACAATGAGCAGTTCTTC. Protein sequence: CATSRDFRTGRLYNEQFF. The full variable domain, with the rest looked up from reference TRBV15 and TRBJ2-1, is DAMVIQNPRYQVTQFGKPVTLSCSQTLNHNVMYWYQQKSSQAPKLLFHYYDKDFNNEADTPDNFQSRRPNTSFCFLDIRSPGLGDTAMYLCATSRDFRTGRLYNEQFFGPGTRLTVL.

This clone was seen more than once but under ten times. This chain uses TRBV11-2 with TRBJ1-3; D is uncertain. Trimming shortened V by 4 bases and J by 4 bases, and 8 bases separated the two germline ends. The CDR3 is made up of 13 amino acids. CDR1 is SGHAT and CDR2 is FQNNGV in the germline V gene. CDR3 DNA sequence: TGTGCCAGCAGCTCAGGAGGGGGAAACACCATATATTTT. Translation gives CASSSGGGNTIYF.

The chain recombines TRBV7-3 with TRBJ1-2; perhaps TRBD1 as D (5 bases). V was trimmed by 5 bases and J by 3 bases, leaving 13 bases between them. CDR3 size: 14 residues. The germline V gene has CDR1 SGHTA and CDR2 FQGTGA. CDR3 sequence reads: CASSPSGGDYGYTF. CDR3 bases: TGTGCCAGCAGCCCCTCGGGGGGGGACTATGGCTACACCTTC.

The chain joins TRBV7-6 to TRBJ2-7; weak D call: TRBD2 (5 bases). Looked up from germline, CDR1 is SGHVS and CDR2 is FNYEAQ. The CDR3 is made up of 13 amino acids. Trimming shortened V by 1 base and J by 2 bases, and 6 bases separated the two germline ends. Here the CDR3 reads CASSLGETYEQYF. The DNA of the CDR3 is TGTGCCAGCAGCTTAGGGGAGACCTACGAGCAGTACTTC.

The rearrangement links TRBV5-1 to TRBJ2-7, with D hard to call. The CDR3 consists of 16 residues. Germline values: CDR1 SGHRS, CDR2 YFSETQ. V gave up 0 bases and J gave up 1 base, with 14 bases separating them. Here the CDR3 DNA reads TGCGCCAGCAGCTTGGCCAGCCCCCTCGGGTCCTACGAGCAGTACTTC. This gives the protein CASSLASPLGSYEQYF.

The chain joins TRBV11-2 to TRBJ1-1; 8 bases are shared with TRBD1. Germline V gives CDR1 SGHAT, CDR2 FQNNGV. This CDR3 spans 17 amino acids. Trimming at V came to 3 bases and at J to 11 bases, leaving 20 bases not matched to a gene. The CDR3 nucleotides read TGTGCCAGCAGCTTGTCCGGGACAGGCGTGTCGGAAGGGGGGGCTTTCTTT. Its protein is CASSLSGTGVSEGGAFF. The whole variable domain, filled in from reference TRBV11-2 and TRBJ1-1, reads EAGVAQSPRYKIIEKRQSVAFWCNPISGHATLYWYQQILGQGPKLLIQFQNNGVVDDSQLPKDRFSAERLKGVDSTLKIQPAKLEDSAVYLCASSLSGTGVSEGGAFFGQGTRLTVV.

The chain has TRBV9 and TRBJ2-7; D possibly corresponds to TRBD1 (8 bases). CDR3 length: 15 amino acids. In germline, CDR1 is SGDLS, CDR2 YYNGEE. With 0 bases removed from V and 3 bases from J, the gap between germline ends came to 13 bases. Here the CDR3 DNA reads TGTGCCAGCAGCGTAGCTACAGGGGGGGACTACGAGCAGTACTTC. Protein sequence: CASSVATGGDYEQYF.

The gene calls are TRBV19 and TRBJ1-3, with D perhaps matching TRBD1 (5 bases). The V and J ends lost 1 base and 2 bases respectively, with 9 bases between them. In germline, CDR1 is LNHDA, CDR2 SQIVND (reference sequence). This CDR3 region has 15 residues. The CDR3 sequence is CASSIGGGTGNTIYF. CDR3 sequence (DNA): TGTGCCAGTAGTATAGGGGGCGGTACTGGAAACACCATATATTTT. The variable domain in full, with the rest retrieved from reference TRBV19 and TRBJ1-3, is DGGITQSPKYLFRKEGQNVTLSCEQNLNHDAMYWYRQDPGQGLRLIYYSQIVNDFQKGDIAEGYSVSREKKESFPLTVTSAQKNPTAFYLCASSIGGGTGNTIYFGEGSWLTVV.

The chain uses TRBV6-1 and TRBJ2-3; tentatively, D is TRBD1 (5 bases). V dropped 4 bases and J dropped 6 bases, with 17 bases sitting between them. CDR3 length: 15 amino acids. Germline values: CDR1 MNHNS, CDR2 SASEGT. The CDR3 DNA is TGTGCCAGCAGTGTACAGTCTAGGGGATCCGATACGCAGTATTTT. Protein product: CASSVQSRGSDTQYF.

This clone was observed a few times. The chain combines TRBV6-5 with TRBJ2-7; the match to TRBD2 covers 8 bases. Germline CDR1 MNHEY, CDR2 SVGAGI. V dropped 5 bases and J dropped 4; count of bases not matched to a gene: 7. The CDR3 sequence is 14 residues long. Written as DNA, the CDR3 is TGTGCCAGCAGTAAGCGGGAGAGGTTGTACGAGCAGTACTTC. It codes for CASSKRERLYEQYF.

V and J are TRBV20-1 and TRBJ2-5; D perhaps matches TRBD2 (5 bases). The length of the CDR3 is 11 residues. The germline V and J ends were trimmed by 5 bases and 5 bases, with 9 bases remaining between them. Germline-derived CDR1 and CDR2 are DFQATT and SNEGSKA (reference sequence). CDR3 bases: TGCAGTGCTCAGCCGGGGGAGACCCAGTACTTC. Amino acid sequence: CSAQPGETQYF.

This clone has only one observation. The genes are TRBV18 and TRBJ1-2; 7 bases match TRBD1. The germline V gene encodes CDR1 KGHSH and CDR2 LQKENI. There are 13 residues in the CDR3. Losses at the gene ends were 5 bases for V and 4 bases for J; bases not matched to a gene: 4. CDR3 DNA: TGTGCCAGCTCATCCGGGACAGTCTATGGCTACACCTTC. Amino acid sequence: CASSSGTVYGYTF.

The chain carries TRBV27 and TRBJ1-2, with TRBD1 matching 11 bases. The germline gives CDR1 MNHEY, CDR2 SMNVEV (reference sequence). The CDR3 runs to 15 residues. V shed 5 bases and J 8 bases; nucleotides not matched to a gene: 10. The chain's CDR3 is CASSGWTGGARGYTF. The CDR3 DNA sequence: TGTGCCAGCAGTGGATGGACAGGGGGCGCGAGGGGCTACACCTTC.

V gene TRBV28 combines with J gene TRBJ1-3, with 7 nucleotides matching TRBD1. The V gene's germline CDR1 is MDHEN and CDR2 SYDVKM. The CDR3 extends over 14 amino acids. V trimming: 6 bases; J trimming: 3 bases; junction bases outside the gene matches: 5. The CDR3 reads CASRTQGYGNTIYF. The CDR3 DNA sequence: TGTGCCAGCAGGACACAGGGGTATGGAAACACCATATATTTT.

The genes are TRBV10-1 and TRBJ1-1; D gene unclear. The germline V gene encodes CDR1 WNHNN and CDR2 SYGVQD (reference sequence). V lost 0 bases to trimming and J lost 0 bases, with 11 bases between them. The CDR3 spans 16 residues. CDR3 loop: CASSESSRLMNTEAFF. The CDR3 nucleotides are TGCGCCAGCAGTGAGTCTTCGCGTCTCATGAACACTGAAGCTTTCTTT.

The chain couples TRBV6-1 to TRBJ2-3; tentative D call: TRBD1 (6 bases). The CDR3 extends over 15 amino acids. The V end was cut by 3 bases, the J end by 4 bases, with 14 bases between. Looked up from germline, CDR1 is MNHNS and CDR2 is SASEGT. The CDR3: CASSEQGAGADTQYF. Written as DNA, the CDR3 is TGTGCCAGCAGTGAGCAAGGGGCAGGGGCAGATACGCAGTATTTT.

The rearrangement joins TRBV28 to TRBJ1-1, with 9 bases aligning to TRBD1. CDR3 length equals 14 residues. The V segment lost 6 bases and the J segment 10 bases; nucleotides outside the gene matches: 12. The germline CDR1 and CDR2 sequences are MDHEN and SYDVKM. CDR3 DNA: TGTGCCAGCAGCCCCTTGGGACAGGGCTCAGGAGCTTTCTTT. Amino acids: CASSPLGQGSGAFF.

This clone was detected a few times. This sequence joins TRBV2 and TRBJ1-1; TRBD1 is a possible D gene (6 bases). Germline V gene lookup returns CDR1 SNHLY and CDR2 FYNNEI. Deletions cut 8 bases from V and 1 base from J, with 11 bases between. The CDR3 sequence is 13 residues long. The chain's CDR3 is CASSLQGNTEAFF. The CDR3 coding sequence is TGTGCCAGCTCCCTACAGGGGAACACTGAAGCTTTCTTT. The full variable domain, in which reference TRBV2 and TRBJ1-1 provide the parts outside the CDR3, is EPEVTQTPSHQVTQMGQEVILRCVPISNHLYFYWYRQILGQKVEFLVSFYNNEISEKSEIFDDQFSVERPDGSNFTLKIRSTKLEDSAMYFCASSLQGNTEAFFGQGTRLTVV.